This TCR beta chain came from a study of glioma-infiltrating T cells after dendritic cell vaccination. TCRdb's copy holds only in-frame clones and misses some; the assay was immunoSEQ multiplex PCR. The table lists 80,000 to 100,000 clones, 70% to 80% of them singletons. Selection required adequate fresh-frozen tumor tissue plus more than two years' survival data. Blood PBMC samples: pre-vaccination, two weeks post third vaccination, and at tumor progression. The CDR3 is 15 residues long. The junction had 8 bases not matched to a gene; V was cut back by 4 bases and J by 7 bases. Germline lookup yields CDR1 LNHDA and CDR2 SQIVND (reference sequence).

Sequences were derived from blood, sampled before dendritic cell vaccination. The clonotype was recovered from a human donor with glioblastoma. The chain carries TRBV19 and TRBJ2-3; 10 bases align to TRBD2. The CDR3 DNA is TGTGCCAGTAGTAGACTAGCGGGCGGGGGTAATACGCAGTATTTT. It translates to CASSRLAGGGNTQYF.